Each of the 19 T cell receptor beta chains below was sequenced from the same sample in a study of human T cells and chemical hapten exposure (dated by TCRdb to the early 2020s). The library was obtained by RACE. Instrument used: NextSeq 500. TCRdb handled the public reads itself, with Q25 trimming in fastp and clone calling in MiXCR, and kept productive beta chains. Under each unique CDR3 protein, matching rows form one entry showing the most common genes and DNA. The table for this sample lists about 360,000 distinct CDR3 sequences; more than 4.5% of them were counted only once. The top ten hold roughly 2.4% of the sample. The intended sense of this specimen's time point label: patch test 1, 2 weeks after DPC sensitization. The treatment or condition tag for this specimen amounts to: therapeutic diphenylcyclopropenone sensitization with weekly scalp DPC. The material was whole blood, obtained in connection with sensitization to the hapten diphenylcyclopropenone (DPC). These receptors all stem from a woman in her forties or fifties with alopecia areata. Some clones in this sample may be carry-over from other donors' samples.

This clonotype was seen ten or more times. The CDR3 sequence: CASSSDGLAGADTQYF. The DNA for the CDR3 is TGTGCCAGCAGCTCTGACGGACTAGCGGGAGCAGATACGCAGTATTTT. The rearrangement links TRBV7-9 to TRBJ2-3; 13 bases are a match to TRBD2. With 4 bases clipped from V and 4 bases from J, the junction kept 5 bases outside the gene matches. Germline loops: CDR1 SEHNR, CDR2 FQNEAQ (reference sequence). The CDR3 loop spans 16 amino acids.

There are many counts of this clonotype. The genes are TRBV7-9 and TRBJ1-4, with a tentative D call TRBD1 (6 bases). In germline, CDR1 is SEHNR, CDR2 FQNEAQ (reference sequence). The ends were cut back, 2 bases at V and 5 bases at J, with 12 bases in the middle. The length of the CDR3 is 15 residues. CDR3 protein: CASSLSGQTNEKLFF. Here the CDR3 DNA reads TGTGCCAGCAGCTTAAGTGGACAGACCAATGAAAAACTGTTTTTT.

This clonotype has a count of ten or more. The chain has TRBV14 and TRBJ1-2; D is undetermined. The V end lost 0 bases, the J end lost 6 bases, and 5 bases lay between the germline ends. CDR3 length: 12 residues. CDR1 is SGHDN, CDR2 FVKESK, per germline. CDR3 sequence reads: CASSQDRDGYTF. In nucleotides, the CDR3 is TGTGCCAGCAGCCAAGATCGCGATGGCTACACCTTC. Complete variable domain (other parts from reference TRBV14 and TRBJ1-2): EAGVTQFPSHSVIEKGQTVTLRCDPISGHDNLYWYRRVMGKEIKFLLHFVKESKQDESGMPNNRFLAERTGGTYSTLKVQPAELEDSGVYFCASSQDRDGYTFGSGTRLTVV.

This clonotype was picked up many times. This chain connects TRBV20-1 to TRBJ1-5; possible D gene TRBD1, 6 bases. V was shortened by 3 bases and J by 1 base, with 16 bases between the two germline ends. This CDR3 contains 16 residues. Germline V gives CDR1 DFQATT, CDR2 SNEGSKA (reference sequence). The CDR3 reads CSARGGAPSSNQPQHF. The CDR3 DNA follows: TGCAGTGCTAGGGGGGGGGCTCCGTCAAGCAATCAGCCCCAGCATTTT.

This clonotype has at least ten counts. V usage is TRBV12-3 or TRBV12-4 and J usage is TRBJ1-1; no clear D. Trimming stripped 3 bases from V and 7 bases from J, with 6 bases between. This CDR3 spans 11 amino acids. The CDR3 sequence is CASSLRGEAFF. In DNA, the CDR3 is TGTGCCAGCAGTTTGCGGGGTGAAGCTTTCTTT.

This clonotype was seen repeatedly, ten times or more. The chain carries TRBV20-1 and TRBJ2-3; D remains unclear. Trimming pared 0 bases from V and 6 bases from J, leaving 16 bases between. From germline, CDR1 is DFQATT and CDR2 SNEGSKA (reference sequence). This CDR3 is 15 amino acids long. The DNA for the CDR3 is TGCAGTGCTAGAGATCTGGTCGGCGCCCCCGATACGCAGTATTTT. Its protein product is CSARDLVGAPDTQYF.

The CDR3 DNA follows: TGTGCCAGCAGCTCCCGGGACTATACTAGCACAGATACGCAGTATTTT. Protein product: CASSSRDYTSTDTQYF. The chain combines TRBV7-9 with TRBJ2-3, with TRBD2 matching 7 bases. From germline, CDR1 is SEHNR and CDR2 FQNEAQ (reference sequence). V gave up 4 bases and J gave up 0 bases; unmatched junction bases: 7. The CDR3 runs 16 residues.

This clonotype was seen repeatedly, ten times or more. A much larger clone differs from this one at a single base, so this may be a read error. The chain combines TRBV12-3 or TRBV12-4 with TRBJ1-5, with D uncertain. This CDR3 comprises 13 residues. Trimming took off 3 bases at V and 2 bases at J, with 5 bases between the two ends. This chain's CDR3 is CASSFGRNQPQHF. The CDR3 nucleotides are TGTGCCAGCAGTTTCGGCCGCAATCAGCCCCAGCATTTT.

The chain recombines TRBV6-1 with TRBJ1-1; a possible D gene is TRBD1 (6 bases). CDR3 length equals 15 residues. Germline V lookup: CDR1 MNHNS, CDR2 SASEGT. Trimming stripped 3 bases from V and 2 bases from J, with 13 bases between. The DNA of the CDR3 is TGTGCCAGCAGTGAGGGTACAGGGTTTAACACTGAAGCTTTCTTT. Translated: CASSEGTGFNTEAFF.

This clonotype came up many times. V is TRBV6-2 or TRBV6-3 and J is TRBJ2-7; no definite D call. The CDR3 covers 15 residues. The V gene's germline CDR1 is MNHEY and CDR2 SVGEGT. The V gene lost 2 bases and the J gene lost 0 bases, with 11 bases spanning the gap. CDR3 coding DNA: TGTGCCAGCAGTTACAGCCAGGTCCTCTCCTACGAGCAGTACTTC. Its protein is CASSYSQVLSYEQYF.

This clonotype was counted at least ten times. The chain uses TRBV2 and TRBJ1-1, with D possibly TRBD1 on 5 matching bases. This CDR3 comprises 12 residues. Germline lookup yields CDR1 SNHLY and CDR2 FYNNEI. The V and J ends lost 2 bases and 7 bases respectively, with 8 bases between them. CDR3 DNA: TGTGCCAGCAGTGAACAGGGATATGAAGCTTTCTTT. Protein: CASSEQGYEAFF. The full variable domain, rest sourced from reference TRBV2 and TRBJ1-1, is EPEVTQTPSHQVTQMGQEVILRCVPISNHLYFYWYRQILGQKVEFLVSFYNNEISEKSEIFDDQFSVERPDGSNFTLKIRSTKLEDSAMYFCASSEQGYEAFFGQGTRLTVV.

This clonotype was counted a few times. This chain joins TRBV7-3 and TRBJ2-5; tentative D call: TRBD2 (5 bases). The length of the CDR3 is 14 residues. The germline CDR1 and CDR2 sequences are SGHTA and FQGTGA. Trimming left V 1 base short and J 5 bases short, with 11 bases between. In nucleotides, the CDR3 is TGTGCCAGCAGCTTAAGCGCACGAGGGGAGACCCAGTACTTC. Translated: CASSLSARGETQYF.

Ten or more counts support this clonotype. The chain combines TRBV28 with TRBJ2-7, with TRBD1 identical over 7 bases. V dropped 6 bases and J dropped 7; count of bases not matched to a gene: 9. This CDR3 has 13 amino acids. CDR1 is MDHEN, CDR2 SYDVKM, per germline. CDR3 loop: CASSQGGTEEQYF. CDR3 in DNA: TGTGCCAGCAGCCAAGGGGGCACCGAGGAGCAGTACTTC.

The chain combines TRBV30 with TRBJ2-5; tentatively, D is TRBD2 (5 bases). The CDR3 length is 13 residues. CDR1 and CDR2 (germline): GTSNPN, SVGIG (reference sequence). V lost 6 bases, J lost 2 bases, and 13 bases lay in between. CDR3 protein: CACPGITQETQYF. The CDR3 DNA is TGTGCCTGCCCCGGGATTACTCAAGAGACCCAGTACTTC.

This clonotype was seen ten or more times. The J gene is TRBJ1-6, the V gene TRBV12-3 or TRBV12-4; weak D call: TRBD1 (6 bases). This CDR3 is built from 14 residues. V was shortened by 1 base and J by 13 bases, with 14 bases between the two germline ends. CDR3 coding DNA: TGTGCCAGCAGTTTAGTAGGGGGGGACGGCCCCCTCCACTTT. Encoded protein: CASSLVGGDGPLHF.

The table lists this clonotype with a count of one. The V and J genes are TRBV29-1 and TRBJ1-2; 8 bases align to TRBD1. The V gene end was trimmed by 7 bases and the J gene end by 3 bases; junction bases not matched to a gene: 7. The germline V gene has CDR1 SQVTM and CDR2 ANQGSEA. This CDR3 comprises 13 residues. The CDR3 region has the DNA TGCAGCGCCGTGACGACAGGGGACTATGGCTACACCTTC. Protein sequence: CSAVTTGDYGYTF.

This clonotype was counted at least ten times. This chain joins TRBV7-3 and TRBJ2-3; D may correspond to TRBD1 or TRBD2 (5 bases each). The germline V and J ends were trimmed by 1 base and 6 bases, with 14 bases remaining between them. CDR3 size: 15 residues. The germline V gene has CDR1 SGHTA and CDR2 FQGTGA. The CDR3: CASSLNRGPADTQYF. In nucleotides, the CDR3 is TGTGCCAGCAGCTTAAACCGGGGACCCGCGGATACGCAGTATTTT.

The chain carries TRBV2 and TRBJ2-3; D is possibly TRBD2 (5 bases). The CDR3 has 15 amino acids. V shed 6 bases and J shed 2 bases, with 15 bases lying between them. In germline, CDR1 is SNHLY, CDR2 FYNNEI. CDR3 sequence reads: CASSLRRTFTDTQYF. DNA for the CDR3: TGTGCCAGCAGCCTCCGGAGGACCTTCACAGATACGCAGTATTTT.

The table lists this clonotype with a few counts. The chain joins TRBV13 to TRBJ1-1; TRBD1 matches 8 bases. This CDR3 is 16 amino acids long. V was pared by 4 bases and J by 1 base, with 8 bases of the junction left unmatched. Germline CDR1 PRHDT, CDR2 FYEKMQ (reference sequence). CDR3 amino acids: CASSSGTGNKNTEAFF. The CDR3 DNA reads as TGTGCCAGCAGCTCTGGGACAGGAAATAAGAACACTGAAGCTTTCTTT.